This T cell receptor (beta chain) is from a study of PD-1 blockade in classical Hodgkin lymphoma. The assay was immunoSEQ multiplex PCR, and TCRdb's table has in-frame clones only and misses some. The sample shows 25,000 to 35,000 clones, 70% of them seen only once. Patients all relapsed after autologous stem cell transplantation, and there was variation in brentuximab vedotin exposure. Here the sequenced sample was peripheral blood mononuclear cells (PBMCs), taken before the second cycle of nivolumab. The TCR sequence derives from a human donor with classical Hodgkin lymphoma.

Here the CDR3 reads CATRLAGNNEQFF. CDR3 nucleotide sequence: TGTGCCACCAGACTAGCGGGAAACAATGAGCAGTTCTTC. The genes are TRBV28 and TRBJ2-1; TRBD2 matches 11 bases. The CDR3 runs 13 residues. V was pared by 10 bases and J by 5 bases, with 4 bases of the junction left unmatched. Per the germline V gene, CDR1 is MDHEN and CDR2 is SYDVKM.